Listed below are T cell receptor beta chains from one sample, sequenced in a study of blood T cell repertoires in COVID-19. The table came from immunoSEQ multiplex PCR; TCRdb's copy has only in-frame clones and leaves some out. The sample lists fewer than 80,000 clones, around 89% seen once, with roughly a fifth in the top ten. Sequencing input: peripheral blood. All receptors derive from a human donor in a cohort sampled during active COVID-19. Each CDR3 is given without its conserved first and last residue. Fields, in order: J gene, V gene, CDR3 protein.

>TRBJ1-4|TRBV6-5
ASSYRTGGGEKLF
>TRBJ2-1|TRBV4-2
ASSREFSGTYNEQF
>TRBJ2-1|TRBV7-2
ASSLVRSSYNEQF
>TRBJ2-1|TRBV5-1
ASSYGLAGASNEQF
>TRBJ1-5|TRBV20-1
SASPGVSNNQPQH
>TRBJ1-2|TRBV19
ASSRDRGRDYGYT
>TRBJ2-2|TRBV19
ASSILTGELF
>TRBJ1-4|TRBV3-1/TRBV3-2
ASSQTGGNEKLF
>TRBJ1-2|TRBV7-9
ASSHTYRGSRLDGYT
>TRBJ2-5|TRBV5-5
ASSLQGAETQY
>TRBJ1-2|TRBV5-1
ASRQTAEGYT
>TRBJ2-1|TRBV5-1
ASSRQGDEQF
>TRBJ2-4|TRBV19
ASNTRQGQNIQY
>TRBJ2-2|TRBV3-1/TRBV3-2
ASSLTSGGSGELF
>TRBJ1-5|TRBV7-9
ASSRGTGGHQPQH
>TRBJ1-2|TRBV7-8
ASSFQRRQERYGYT
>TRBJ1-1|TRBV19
ASSIRAEAF
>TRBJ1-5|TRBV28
ASSLTRGRQPQH
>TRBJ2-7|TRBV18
ASSPPGQSYEQY
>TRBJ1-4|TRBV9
ASSPRKQGNEKLF
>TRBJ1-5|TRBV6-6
ATGIRGNQPQH
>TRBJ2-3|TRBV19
ASSMRATDTQY
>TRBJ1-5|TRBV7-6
ASSPGDRGNQPQH
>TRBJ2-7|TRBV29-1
SVGPGGPEQY
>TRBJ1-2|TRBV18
ASSPDRNYGYT
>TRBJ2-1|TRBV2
ASTQGTYNEQF
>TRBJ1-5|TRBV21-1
ASSAGQGASGSNQPQH
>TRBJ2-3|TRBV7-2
ASSFKGGRDTQY
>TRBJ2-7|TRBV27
ASSPQGYEQY
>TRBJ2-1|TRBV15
ATSSPDSYYNEQF
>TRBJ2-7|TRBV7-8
ASSLMTGESYEQY
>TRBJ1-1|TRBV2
ASSYRVGTEAF
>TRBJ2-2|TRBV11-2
ASSLIGGELF
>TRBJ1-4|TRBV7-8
ASSSGQGNEKLF
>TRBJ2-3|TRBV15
ATSRELDTLRGTDTQY
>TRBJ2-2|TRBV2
ASSEQDRPTHGELF
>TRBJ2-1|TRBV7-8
ASSPRRTGTSYNEQF
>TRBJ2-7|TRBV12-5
ASGPSFGTSGLF
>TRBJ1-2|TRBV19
ASSNGRVIYGYT
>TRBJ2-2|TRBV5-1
ASSFQLDRVNTGELF
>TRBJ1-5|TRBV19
ASSTRRQGLSNQPQH
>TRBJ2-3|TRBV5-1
ASSLGLRGRADTQY
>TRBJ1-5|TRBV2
ASNSGQGPNQPQH
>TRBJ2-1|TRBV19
ASSKQGSSYNEQF
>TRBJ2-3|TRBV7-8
ASSLARSGASTDTQY
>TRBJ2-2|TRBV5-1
ASSRTSGGGTGELF
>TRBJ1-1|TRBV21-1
ASGGDRGRTEAF
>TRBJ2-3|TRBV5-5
ASSLLAGATDTQY
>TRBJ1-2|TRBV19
ASSVGQGAYYGYT
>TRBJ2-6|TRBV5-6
ASSLGGGANVLT
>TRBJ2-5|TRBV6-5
ASSSGTVQETQY